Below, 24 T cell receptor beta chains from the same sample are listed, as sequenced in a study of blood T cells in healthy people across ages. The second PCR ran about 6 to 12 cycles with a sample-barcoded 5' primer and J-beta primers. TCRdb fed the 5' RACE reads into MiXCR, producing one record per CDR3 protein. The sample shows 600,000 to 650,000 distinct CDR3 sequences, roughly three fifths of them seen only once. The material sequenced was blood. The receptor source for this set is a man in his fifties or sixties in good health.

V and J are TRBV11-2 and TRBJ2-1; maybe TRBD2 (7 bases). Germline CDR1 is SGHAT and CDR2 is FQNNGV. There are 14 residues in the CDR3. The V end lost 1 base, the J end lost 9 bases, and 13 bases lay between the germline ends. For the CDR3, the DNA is TGTGCCAGCAGCTTAGTAAGGGGGGGGGCTGAGCAGTTCTTC. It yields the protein CASSLVRGGAEQFF.

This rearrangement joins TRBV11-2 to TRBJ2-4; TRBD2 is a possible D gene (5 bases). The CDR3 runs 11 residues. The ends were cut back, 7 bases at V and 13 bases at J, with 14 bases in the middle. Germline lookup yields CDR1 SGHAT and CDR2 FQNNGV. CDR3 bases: TGTGCCAGCACCCTATCGAGGGAGCAGTACTTC. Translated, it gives CASTLSREQYF.

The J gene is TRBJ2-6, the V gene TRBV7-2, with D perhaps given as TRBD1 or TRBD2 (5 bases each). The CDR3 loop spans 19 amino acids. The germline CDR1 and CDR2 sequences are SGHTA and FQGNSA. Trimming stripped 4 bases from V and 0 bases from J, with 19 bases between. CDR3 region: CASSSPRGTSSSGANVLTF. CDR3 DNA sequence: TGTGCCAGCAGCTCGCCCCGTGGGACGTCGAGCTCTGGGGCCAACGTCCTGACTTTC. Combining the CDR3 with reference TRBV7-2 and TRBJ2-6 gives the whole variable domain GAGVSQSPSNKVTEKGKDVELRCDPISGHTALYWYRQSLGQGLEFLIYFQGNSAPDKSGLPSDRFSAERTGGSVSTLTIQRTQQEDSAVYLCASSSPRGTSSSGANVLTFGAGSRLTVL.

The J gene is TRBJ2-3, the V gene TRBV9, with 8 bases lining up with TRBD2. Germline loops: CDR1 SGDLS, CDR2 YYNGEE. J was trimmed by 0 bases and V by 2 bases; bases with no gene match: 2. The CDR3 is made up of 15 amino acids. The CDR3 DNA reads TGTGCCAGCAGCGTTAGCGGGGTGAGCACAGATACGCAGTATTTT. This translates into CASSVSGVSTDTQYF.

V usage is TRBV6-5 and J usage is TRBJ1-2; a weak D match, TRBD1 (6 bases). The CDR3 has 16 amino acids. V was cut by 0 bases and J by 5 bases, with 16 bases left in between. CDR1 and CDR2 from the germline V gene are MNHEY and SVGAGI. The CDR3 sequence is CASSYSSQGRFYGYTF. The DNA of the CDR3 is TGTGCCAGCAGTTACTCGAGCCAGGGGCGATTTTATGGCTACACCTTC.

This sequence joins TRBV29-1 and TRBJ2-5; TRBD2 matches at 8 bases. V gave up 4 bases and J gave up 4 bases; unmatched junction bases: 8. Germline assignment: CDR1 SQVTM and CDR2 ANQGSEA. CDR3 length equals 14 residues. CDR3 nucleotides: TGCAGCGTTGGTAACGGGGGGGCCGGAGAGACCCAGTACTTC. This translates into CSVGNGGAGETQYF.

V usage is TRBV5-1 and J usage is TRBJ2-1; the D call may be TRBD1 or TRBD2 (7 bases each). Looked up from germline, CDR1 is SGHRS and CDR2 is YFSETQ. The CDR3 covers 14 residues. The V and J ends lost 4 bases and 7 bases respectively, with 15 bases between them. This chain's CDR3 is CASSGQGGGNEQFF. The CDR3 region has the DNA TGCGCCAGCAGCGGGCAGGGGGGGGGAAATGAGCAGTTCTTC.

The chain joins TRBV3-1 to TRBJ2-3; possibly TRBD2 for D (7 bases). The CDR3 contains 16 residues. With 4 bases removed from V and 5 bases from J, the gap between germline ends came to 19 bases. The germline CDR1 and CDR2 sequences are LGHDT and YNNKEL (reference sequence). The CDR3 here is CASSLPHGGAGDTQYF. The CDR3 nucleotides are TGTGCCAGCAGCCTCCCCCATGGGGGGGCCGGAGATACGCAGTATTTT.

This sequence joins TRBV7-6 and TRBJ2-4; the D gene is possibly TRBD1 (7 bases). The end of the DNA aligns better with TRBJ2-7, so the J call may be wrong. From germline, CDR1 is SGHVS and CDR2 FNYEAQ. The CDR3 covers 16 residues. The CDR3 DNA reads TGTGCCAGCAGCTTGGGGGCGGAGGGGGCCTCCTACGAGCAGTACTTC. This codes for CASSLGAEGASYEQYF.

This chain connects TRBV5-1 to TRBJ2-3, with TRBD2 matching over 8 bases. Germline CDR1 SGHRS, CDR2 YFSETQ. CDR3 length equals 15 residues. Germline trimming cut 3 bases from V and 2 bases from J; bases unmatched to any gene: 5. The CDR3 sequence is CASSSAGVPTDTQYF. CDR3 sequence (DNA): TGCGCCAGCAGCTCAGCGGGGGTGCCCACAGATACGCAGTATTTT. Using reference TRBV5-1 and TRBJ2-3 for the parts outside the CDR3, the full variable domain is KAGVTQTPRYLIKTRGQQVTLSCSPISGHRSVSWYQQTPGQGLQFLFEYFSETQRNKGNFPGRFSGRQFSNSRSEMNVSTLELGDSALYLCASSSAGVPTDTQYFGPGTRLTVL.

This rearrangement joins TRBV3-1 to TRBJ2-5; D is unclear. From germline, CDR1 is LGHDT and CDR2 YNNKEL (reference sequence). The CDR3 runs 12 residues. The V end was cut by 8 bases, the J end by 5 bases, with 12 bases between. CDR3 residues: CASGRSGETQYF. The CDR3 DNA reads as TGTGCCAGCGGGCGTTCCGGCGAGACCCAGTACTTC.

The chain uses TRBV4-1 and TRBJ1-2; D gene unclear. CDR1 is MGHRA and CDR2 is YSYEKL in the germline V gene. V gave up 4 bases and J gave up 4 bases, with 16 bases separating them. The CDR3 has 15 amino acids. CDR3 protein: CASSPSDGTGYGYTF. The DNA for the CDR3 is TGCGCCAGCAGCCCTTCAGACGGAACCGGCTATGGCTACACCTTC.

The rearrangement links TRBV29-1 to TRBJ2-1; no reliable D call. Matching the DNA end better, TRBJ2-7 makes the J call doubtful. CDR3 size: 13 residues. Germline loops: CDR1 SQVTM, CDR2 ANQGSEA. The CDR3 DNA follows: TGCAGCGTCGGACGGAGCTCCTACAATGAGCAGTACTTC. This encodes CSVGRSSYNEQYF.

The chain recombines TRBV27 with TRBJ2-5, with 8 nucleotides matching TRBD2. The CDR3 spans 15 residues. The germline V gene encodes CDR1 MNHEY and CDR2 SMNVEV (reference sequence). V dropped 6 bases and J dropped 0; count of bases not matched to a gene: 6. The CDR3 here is CASRGGGGYQETQYF. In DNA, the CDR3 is TGTGCCAGCAGGGGCGGCGGGGGGTACCAAGAGACCCAGTACTTC.

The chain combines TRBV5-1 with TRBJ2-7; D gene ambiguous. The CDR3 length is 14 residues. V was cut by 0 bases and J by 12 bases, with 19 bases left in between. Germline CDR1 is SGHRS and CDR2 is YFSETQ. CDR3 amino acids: CASSLGVVGETRYF. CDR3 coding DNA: TGCGCCAGCAGCTTGGGGGTTGTAGGAGAGACCCGGTACTTC.

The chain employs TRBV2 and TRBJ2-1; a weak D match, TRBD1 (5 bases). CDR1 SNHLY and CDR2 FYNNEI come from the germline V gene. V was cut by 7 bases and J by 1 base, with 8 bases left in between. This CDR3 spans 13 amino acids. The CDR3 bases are TGTGCCAGCATTCAGGGTTCCTACAATGAGCAGTTCTTC. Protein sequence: CASIQGSYNEQFF.

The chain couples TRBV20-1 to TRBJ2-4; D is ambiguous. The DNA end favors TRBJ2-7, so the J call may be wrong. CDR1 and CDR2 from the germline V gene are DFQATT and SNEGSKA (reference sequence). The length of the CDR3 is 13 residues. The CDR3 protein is CSASPSPRLEQYF. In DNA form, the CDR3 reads TGCAGTGCTAGCCCCTCCCCGCGACTCGAGCAGTACTTC.

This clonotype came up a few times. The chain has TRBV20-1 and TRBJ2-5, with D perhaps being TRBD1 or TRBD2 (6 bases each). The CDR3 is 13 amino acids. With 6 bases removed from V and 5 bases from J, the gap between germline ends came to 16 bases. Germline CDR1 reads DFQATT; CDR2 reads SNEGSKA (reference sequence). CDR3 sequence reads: CSAKKGGWETQYF. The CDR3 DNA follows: TGCAGTGCCAAAAAGGGGGGTTGGGAGACCCAGTACTTC.

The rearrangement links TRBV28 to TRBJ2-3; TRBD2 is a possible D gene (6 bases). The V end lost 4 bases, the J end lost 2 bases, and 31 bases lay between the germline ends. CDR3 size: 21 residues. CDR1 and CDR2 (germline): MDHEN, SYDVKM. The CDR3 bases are TGTGCCAGCAGTTCAGAAAACCCGGACTACAAGTCCCTAGGGGACACAGATACGCAGTATTTT. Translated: CASSSENPDYKSLGDTDTQYF.

CDR3 in DNA: TGTGCCAGCAGTGAATCTCTGGGGGGCCGGGGTTCACCCCTCCACTTT. Residues: CASSESLGGRGSPLHF. J is TRBJ1-6 and V is TRBV25-1; D is possibly TRBD1 (6 bases). Trimming removed 1 base at V and 9 bases at J, with 16 bases between. Germline assignment: CDR1 MGHDK and CDR2 SYGVNS. This CDR3 region has 16 residues. Supplemented by reference TRBV25-1 and TRBJ1-6, the full variable domain reads EADIYQTPRYLVIGTGKKITLECSQTMGHDKMYWYQQDPGMELHLIHYSYGVNSTEKGDLSSESTVSRIRTEHFPLTLESARPSHTSQYLCASSESLGGRGSPLHFGNGTRLTVT.

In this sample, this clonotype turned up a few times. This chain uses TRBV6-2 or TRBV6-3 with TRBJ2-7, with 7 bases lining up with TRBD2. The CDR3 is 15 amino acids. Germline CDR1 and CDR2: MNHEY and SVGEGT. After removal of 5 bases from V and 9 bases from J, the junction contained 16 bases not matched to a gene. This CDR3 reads CASSNRDYYYVGQYF. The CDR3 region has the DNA TGTGCCAGCAGTAACCGGGACTACTACTACGTCGGGCAGTACTTC.

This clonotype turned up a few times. CDR3 residues: CASSLVGGTAYGYTF. In nucleotides, the CDR3 is TGTGCCAGCAGCTTGGTCGGCGGGACGGCGTATGGCTACACCTTC. This chain uses TRBV5-5 with TRBJ1-2; a possible D gene is TRBD1 (5 bases). V was clipped by 0 bases and J by 5 bases, with 14 bases between them. Germline CDR1 and CDR2: SGHKS and YYEKEE (reference sequence). The CDR3 sequence is 15 residues long.

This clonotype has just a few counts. The CDR3 spells CASSDSSGAPGANVLTF. DNA of the CDR3: TGTGCCAGCAGCGATTCATCAGGGGCCCCTGGGGCCAACGTCCTGACTTTC. This chain connects TRBV6-2 or TRBV6-3 to TRBJ2-6, with TRBD1 as a possible D gene (6 bases). The CDR3 is made up of 17 amino acids. Looked up from germline, CDR1 is MNHEY and CDR2 is SVGEGT. Deletions cut 6 bases from V and 2 bases from J, with 17 bases between.

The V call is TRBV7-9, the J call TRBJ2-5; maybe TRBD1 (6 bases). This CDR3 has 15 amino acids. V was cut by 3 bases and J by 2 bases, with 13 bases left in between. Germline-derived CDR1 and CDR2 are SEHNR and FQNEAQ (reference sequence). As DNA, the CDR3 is TGTGCCAGCAGCTTGCCCCAGGGGTCACAAGAGACCCAGTACTTC. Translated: CASSLPQGSQETQYF.